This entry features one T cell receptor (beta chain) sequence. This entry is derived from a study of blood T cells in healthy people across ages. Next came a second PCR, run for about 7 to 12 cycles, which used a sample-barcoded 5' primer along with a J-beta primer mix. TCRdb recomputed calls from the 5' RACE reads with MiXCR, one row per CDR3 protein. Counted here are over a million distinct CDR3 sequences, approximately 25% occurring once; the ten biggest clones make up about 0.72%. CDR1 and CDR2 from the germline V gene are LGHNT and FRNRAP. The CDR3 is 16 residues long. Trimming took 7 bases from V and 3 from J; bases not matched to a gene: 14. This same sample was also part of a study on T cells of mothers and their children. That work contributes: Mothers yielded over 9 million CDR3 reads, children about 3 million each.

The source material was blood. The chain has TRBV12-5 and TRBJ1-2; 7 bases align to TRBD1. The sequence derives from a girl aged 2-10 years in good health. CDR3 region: CASAMIYRGMDYGYTF. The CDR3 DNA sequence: TGTGCTAGTGCCATGATTTACAGGGGTATGGACTATGGCTACACCTTC.